This TCR beta chain was sequenced during a study of graft-versus-host responses after intestinal transplantation. Looking at the study overall: As for transplant type, recipients had multivisceral, liver-intestinal, or isolated intestinal grafts.

CDR3 size: 14 residues. Trimming took off 1 base at V and 0 bases at J, with 7 bases between the two ends. The germline CDR1 and CDR2 sequences are SGHNT and YENEEA. The repertoire was sequenced with immunoSEQ multiplex PCR; TCRdb's copy has only in-frame clones and lacks some. In the table there are 57,000 or so clones, around nine tenths of which are singletons. The TCR sequence derives from a human patient who received an intestinal transplant, so some T cells may come from the graft donor. The rearrangement joins TRBV11-3 to TRBJ2-7, with D uncertain. The specimen comprised PBMCs, sampled roughly 120 days after intestinal transplantation. The CDR3 bases are TGTGCCAGCAGCTTAGGGACGGACTCCTACGAGCAGTACTTC. It codes for CASSLGTDSYEQYF.